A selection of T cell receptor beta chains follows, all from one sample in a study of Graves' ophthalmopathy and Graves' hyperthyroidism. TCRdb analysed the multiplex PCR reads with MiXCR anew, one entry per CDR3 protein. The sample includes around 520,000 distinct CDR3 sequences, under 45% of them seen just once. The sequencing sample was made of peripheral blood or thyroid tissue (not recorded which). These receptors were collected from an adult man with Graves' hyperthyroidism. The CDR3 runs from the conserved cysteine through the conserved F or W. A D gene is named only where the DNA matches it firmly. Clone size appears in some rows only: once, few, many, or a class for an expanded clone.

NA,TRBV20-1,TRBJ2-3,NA,CSAREPAVSTDTQYF,TGCAGTGCTAGAGAGCCAGCGGTTAGCACAGATACGCAGTATTTT
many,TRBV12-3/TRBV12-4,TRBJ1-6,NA,CASSLNHSPLHF,TGTGCCAGCAGTTTAAATCATTCACCCCTCCACTTT
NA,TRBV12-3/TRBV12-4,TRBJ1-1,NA,CASRPSGVWITEAFF,TGTGCCAGCAGACCAAGCGGGGTCTGGATCACTGAAGCTTTCTTT
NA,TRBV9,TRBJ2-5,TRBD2,CASSDGTSGDQETQYF,TGTGCCAGCAGCGACGGGACTAGCGGGGACCAAGAGACCCAGTACTTC
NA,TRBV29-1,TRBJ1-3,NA,CSVEADTIYF,TGCAGCGTTGAAGCGGACACCATATATTTT
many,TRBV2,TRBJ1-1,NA,CASIITGQTEAFF,TGTGCCAGCATAATAACAGGTCAAACTGAAGCTTTCTTT
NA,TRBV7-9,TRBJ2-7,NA,CASSLTGRGTYEQYF,TGCGCCAGCAGTTTAACAGGGAGGGGGACCTACGAGCAGTACTTC
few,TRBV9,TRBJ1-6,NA,CASSQVGSNSPLHF,TGTGCCAGCTCCCAGGTCGGGAGTAATTCACCCCTCCACTTT
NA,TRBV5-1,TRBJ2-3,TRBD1,CASSSGQATSTDTQYF,TGCGCCAGCAGCAGCGGACAGGCGACTAGCACAGATACGCAGTATTTT
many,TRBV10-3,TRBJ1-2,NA,CAISDPGGNDGYTF,TGTGCCATCAGTGACCCCGGGGGGAATGATGGCTACACCTTC
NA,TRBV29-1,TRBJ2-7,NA,CSRYGIDEQYF,TGCAGCCGGTACGGGATCGACGAGCAGTACTTC
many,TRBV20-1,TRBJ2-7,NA,CSAFRLPRSLSYEQYF,TGCAGTGCTTTCCGTCTACCCAGGAGCCTCTCCTACGAGCAGTACTTC
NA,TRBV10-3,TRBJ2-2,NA,CAISESNSASNTGELFF,TGTGCCATCAGTGAGTCAAACAGCGCTTCGAACACCGGGGAGCTGTTTTTT
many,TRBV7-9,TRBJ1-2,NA,CASSLGVEGLYGYTF,TGTGCCAGCAGCTTAGGGGTGGAGGGCCTCTATGGCTACACCTTC
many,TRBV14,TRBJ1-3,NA,CASSPGISGNTIYF,TGTGCCAGCAGCCCAGGGATCTCTGGAAACACCATATATTTT
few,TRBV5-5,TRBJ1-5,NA,CASSPWGANGNQPQHF,TGTGCCAGCAGCCCCTGGGGGGCCAATGGCAATCAGCCCCAGCATTTT
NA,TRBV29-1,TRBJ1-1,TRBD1,CSPDQTGKTFF,TGCAGCCCCGACCAGACAGGGAAAACTTTCTTT
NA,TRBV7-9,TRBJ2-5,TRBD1,CASSSLGDRGGETQYF,TGTGCCAGCAGCTCATTAGGGGACAGGGGAGGTGAGACCCAGTACTTC